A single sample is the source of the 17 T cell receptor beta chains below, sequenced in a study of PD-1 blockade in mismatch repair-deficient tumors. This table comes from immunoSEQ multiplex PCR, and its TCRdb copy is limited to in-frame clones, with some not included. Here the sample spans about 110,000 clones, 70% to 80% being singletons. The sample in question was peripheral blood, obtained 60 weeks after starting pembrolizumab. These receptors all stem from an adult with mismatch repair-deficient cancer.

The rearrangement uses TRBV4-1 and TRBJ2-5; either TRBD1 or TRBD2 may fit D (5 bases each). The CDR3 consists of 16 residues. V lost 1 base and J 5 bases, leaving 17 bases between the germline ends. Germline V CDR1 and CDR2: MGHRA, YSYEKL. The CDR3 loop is CASSQGPTGDGETQYF. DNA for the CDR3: TGCGCCAGCAGCCAAGGGCCGACTGGGGACGGGGAGACCCAGTACTTC.

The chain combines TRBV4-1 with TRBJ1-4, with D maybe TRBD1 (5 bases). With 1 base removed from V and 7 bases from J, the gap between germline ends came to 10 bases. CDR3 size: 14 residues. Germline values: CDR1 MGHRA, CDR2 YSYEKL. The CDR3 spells CASSQAARAEKLFF. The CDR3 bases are TGCGCCAGCAGCCAAGCGGCCAGGGCTGAAAAACTGTTTTTT.

CDR3 in amino acids: CASSARTRDGTEAFF. The DNA of the CDR3 is TGCGCCAGCAGTGCGAGGACCCGAGATGGCACTGAAGCTTTCTTT. J is TRBJ1-1 and V is TRBV10-2; D is undetermined. V lost 4 bases and J 4 bases, leaving 16 bases between the germline ends. The CDR3 extends over 15 amino acids. The germline gives CDR1 WSHSY, CDR2 SAAADI.

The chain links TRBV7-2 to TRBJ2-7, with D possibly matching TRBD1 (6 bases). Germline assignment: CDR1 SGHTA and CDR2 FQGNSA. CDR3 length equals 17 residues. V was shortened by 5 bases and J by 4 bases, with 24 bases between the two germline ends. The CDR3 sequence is CASSQEGMAGDMYEQYF. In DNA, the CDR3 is TGTGCCAGCAGCCAAGAGGGTATGGCAGGGGATATGTACGAGCAGTACTTC.

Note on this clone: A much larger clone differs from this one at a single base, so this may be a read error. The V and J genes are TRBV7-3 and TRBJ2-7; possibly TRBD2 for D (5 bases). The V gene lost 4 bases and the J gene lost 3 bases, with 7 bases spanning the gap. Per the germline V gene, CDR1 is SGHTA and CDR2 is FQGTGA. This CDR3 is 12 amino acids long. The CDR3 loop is CASSSDYYEQYF. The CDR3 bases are TGTGCCAGCAGCTCCGACTACTACGAGCAGTACTTC.

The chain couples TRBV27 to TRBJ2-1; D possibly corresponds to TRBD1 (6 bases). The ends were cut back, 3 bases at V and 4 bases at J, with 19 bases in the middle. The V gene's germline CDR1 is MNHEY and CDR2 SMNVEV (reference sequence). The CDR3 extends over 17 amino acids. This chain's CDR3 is CASSLRVRDTIYNEQFF. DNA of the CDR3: TGTGCCAGCAGTTTGCGTGTTCGGGACACGATATACAATGAGCAGTTCTTC.

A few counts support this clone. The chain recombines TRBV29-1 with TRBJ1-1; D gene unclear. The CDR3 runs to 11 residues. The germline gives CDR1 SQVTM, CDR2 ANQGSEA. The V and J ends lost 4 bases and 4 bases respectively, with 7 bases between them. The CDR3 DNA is TGCAGCGTTGCGGCAAGCACTGAAGCTTTCTTT. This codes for CSVAASTEAFF. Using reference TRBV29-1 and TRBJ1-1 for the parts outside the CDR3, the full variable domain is SAVISQKPSRDICQRGTSLTIQCQVDSQVTMMFWYRQQPGQSLTLIATANQGSEATYESGFVIDKFPISRPNLTFSTLTVSNMSPEDSSIYLCSVAASTEAFFGQGTRLTVV.

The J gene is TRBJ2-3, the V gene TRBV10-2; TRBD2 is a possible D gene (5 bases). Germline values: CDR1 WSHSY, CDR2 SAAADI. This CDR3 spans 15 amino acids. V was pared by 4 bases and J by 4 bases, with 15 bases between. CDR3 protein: CASSVVVGMADTQYF. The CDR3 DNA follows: TGCGCCAGCAGTGTGGTAGTCGGGATGGCAGATACGCAGTATTTT.

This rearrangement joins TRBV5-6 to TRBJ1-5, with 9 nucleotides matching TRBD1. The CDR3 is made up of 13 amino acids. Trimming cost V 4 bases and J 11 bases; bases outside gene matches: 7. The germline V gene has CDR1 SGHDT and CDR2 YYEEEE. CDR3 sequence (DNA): TGTGCCAGCAGCAAGACAGGGGGGGAAGCCCAGCATTTT. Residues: CASSKTGGEAQHF.

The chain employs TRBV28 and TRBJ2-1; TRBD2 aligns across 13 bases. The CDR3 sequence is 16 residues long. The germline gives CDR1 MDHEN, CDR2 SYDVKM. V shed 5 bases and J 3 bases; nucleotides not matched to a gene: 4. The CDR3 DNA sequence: TGTGCCAGCAGTCCCCGGACTAGCGGGAGCTACAATGAGCAGTTCTTC. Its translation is CASSPRTSGSYNEQFF.

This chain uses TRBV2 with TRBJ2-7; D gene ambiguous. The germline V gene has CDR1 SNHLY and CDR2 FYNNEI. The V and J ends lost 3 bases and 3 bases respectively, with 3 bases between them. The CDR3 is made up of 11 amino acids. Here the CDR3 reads CASSENYEQYF. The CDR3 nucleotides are TGTGCCAGCAGTGAGAACTACGAGCAGTACTTC.

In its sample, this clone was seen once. CDR3 amino acids: CAWSVRQGTVYGYTF. CDR3 in DNA: TGTGCCTGGAGTGTACGACAGGGGACCGTCTATGGCTACACCTTC. The V call is TRBV30, the J call TRBJ1-2, with 8 bases identical to TRBD1. This CDR3 has 15 residues. Germline values: CDR1 GTSNPN, CDR2 SVGIG (reference sequence). J was trimmed by 4 bases and V by 0 bases; bases with no gene match: 7.

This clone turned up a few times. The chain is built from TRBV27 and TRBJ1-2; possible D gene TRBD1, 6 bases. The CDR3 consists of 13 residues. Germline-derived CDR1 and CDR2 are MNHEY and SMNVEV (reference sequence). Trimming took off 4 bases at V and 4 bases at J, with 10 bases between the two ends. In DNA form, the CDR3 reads TGTGCCAGCAGTTGGGCCAGGGGCTATGGCTACACCTTC. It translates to CASSWARGYGYTF.

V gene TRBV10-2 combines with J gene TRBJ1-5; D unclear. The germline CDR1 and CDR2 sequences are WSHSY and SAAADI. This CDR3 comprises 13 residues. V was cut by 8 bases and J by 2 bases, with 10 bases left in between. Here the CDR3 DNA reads TGCGCCAGCTCCCGGTGGGGCAATCAGCCCCAGCATTTT. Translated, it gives CASSRWGNQPQHF.

The CDR3 protein is CASSYWDTEAFF. In nucleotides, the CDR3 is TGTGCCAGCAGTTACTGGGACACTGAAGCTTTCTTT. The V and J genes are TRBV7-8 and TRBJ1-1; no reliable D call. Germline V CDR1 and CDR2: SGHVS, FQNEAQ. The CDR3 totals 12 residues. V was clipped by 6 bases and J by 3 bases, with 8 bases between them.

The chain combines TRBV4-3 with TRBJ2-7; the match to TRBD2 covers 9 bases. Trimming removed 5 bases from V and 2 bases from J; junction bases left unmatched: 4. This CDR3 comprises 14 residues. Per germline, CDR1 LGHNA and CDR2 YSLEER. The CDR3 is CASSSSGVTYEQYF. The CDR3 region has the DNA TGCGCCAGCAGCTCTAGCGGGGTAACCTACGAGCAGTACTTC.

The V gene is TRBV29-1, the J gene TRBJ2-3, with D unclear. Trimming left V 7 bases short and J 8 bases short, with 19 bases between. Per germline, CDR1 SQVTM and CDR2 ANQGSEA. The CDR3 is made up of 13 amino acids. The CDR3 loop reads CSAGPGSRTTQYF. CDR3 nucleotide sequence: TGCAGCGCCGGACCGGGCTCGAGAACTACGCAGTATTTT.